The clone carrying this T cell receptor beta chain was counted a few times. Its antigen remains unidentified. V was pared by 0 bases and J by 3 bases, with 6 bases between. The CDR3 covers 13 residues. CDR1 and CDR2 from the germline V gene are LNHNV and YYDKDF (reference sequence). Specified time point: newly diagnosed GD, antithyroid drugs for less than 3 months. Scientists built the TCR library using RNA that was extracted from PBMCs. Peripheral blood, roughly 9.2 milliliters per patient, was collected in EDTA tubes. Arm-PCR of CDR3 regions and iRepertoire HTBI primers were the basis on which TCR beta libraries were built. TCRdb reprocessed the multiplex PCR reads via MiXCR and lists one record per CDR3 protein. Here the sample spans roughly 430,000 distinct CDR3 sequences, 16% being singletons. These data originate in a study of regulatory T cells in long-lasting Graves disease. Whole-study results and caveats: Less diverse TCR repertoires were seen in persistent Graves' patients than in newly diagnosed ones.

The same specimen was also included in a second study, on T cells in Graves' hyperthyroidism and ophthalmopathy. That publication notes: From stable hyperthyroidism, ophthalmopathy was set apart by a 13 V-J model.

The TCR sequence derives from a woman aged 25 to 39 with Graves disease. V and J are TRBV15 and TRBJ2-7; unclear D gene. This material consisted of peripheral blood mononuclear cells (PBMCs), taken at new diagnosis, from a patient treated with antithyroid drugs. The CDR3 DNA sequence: TGTGCCACCAGCAGAGATACAGACTACGAGCAGTACTTC. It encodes CATSRDTDYEQYF.